This TCR beta chain is from a study of T cell clonality in common variable immunodeficiency. Study-wide results and limits: Common variable immunodeficiency TCR beta sequences reportedly had fewer deletions and N-nucleotide insertions.

Worth noting for this clone: Its antigen is not identified. The CDR3 goes on 3 residues after the read ends, and that part is filled in from the germline J gene.

Sequencing used immunoSEQ multiplex PCR; TCRdb keeps in-frame clones, though not all of them. Its table records some 15,000 clones. This CDR3 is built from 13 residues. CDR1 and CDR2 from the germline V gene are GTSNPN and SVGIG (reference sequence). The V end was cut by 4 bases, the J end by 1 base, with 7 bases between. The chain carries TRBV30 and TRBJ2-2; D remains ambiguous. What was sequenced was peripheral blood mononuclear cells. The receptor's source is a human donor with common variable immunodeficiency. The CDR3: CAWTRQNTGELFF. CDR3 bases read: TGTGCCTGGACGCGGCAGAACACCGGGGAG.